This record looks at one T cell receptor beta chain sequence and its context. The data were obtained in a study of cytomegalovirus exposure and HLA in healthy donors. Amplification used 60 Vbeta primers and 13 Jbeta primers. Assay: immunoSEQ multiplex PCR; the TCRdb copy retains only in-frame clones and omits some. The table lists around 170,000 clones, roughly 80% of them singletons. This CDR3 is built from 19 residues. The germline gives CDR1 LNHNV, CDR2 YYDKDF (reference sequence). V lost 4 bases, J lost 1 base, and 23 bases lay in between. Sequencing input: PBMCs. The chain has TRBV15 and TRBJ1-5; the D gene is possibly TRBD1 (5 bases). The clonotype was recovered from a boy under 10 years old in good health and CMV-seronegative. CDR3 region: CATSTKEGLGGESNQPQHF. CDR3 sequence (DNA): TGTGCCACCAGCACAAAGGAGGGCCTCGGGGGAGAAAGCAATCAGCCCCAGCATTTT.